This is a list of T cell receptor delta chains from one sample in a study of gamma delta lymphoproliferative disorders and STAT genes. TCRdb re-analyzed the multiplex PCR reads via CATT. The data contain several thousand delta-chain clones, about 1% of them singletons. The sequenced material came from blood. The source of these receptors is a human donor in good health. Each CDR3 is given with its conserved first and last residue. The order of the fields is clone size, V gene, D gene, J gene, CDR3 DNA, CDR3 protein. A D gene is named only where the DNA matches it firmly. Clone size, where shown, is once, few, many, or a class for clones that have expanded.

clone_size: large
v_call: TRDV1
d_call: .
j_call: TRDJ1
cdr3_nt: TGTGCTCTTGGGGGCCTCCTTTTCAAGCCCGATAAACTCATCTTT
cdr3_aa: CALGGLLFKPDKLIF

clone_size: .
v_call: TRDV2
d_call: TRDD3
j_call: TRDJ3
cdr3_nt: TGTGCCTGTGACACCGGTACTGGGGGGCGCTCCTGGGACACCCGACAGATGTTTTTC
cdr3_aa: CACDTGTGGRSWDTRQMFF

clone_size: large
v_call: TRDV2
d_call: TRDD3
j_call: TRDJ1
cdr3_nt: TGTGCCTGTGACCAGGTGAAGTCTGGGGGACCCTACACCGATAAACTCATCTTT
cdr3_aa: CACDQVKSGGPYTDKLIF

clone_size: large
v_call: TRDV2
d_call: TRDD3
j_call: TRDJ3
cdr3_nt: TGTGCCTGTGACACCGCTGGGGGAAGCTCCTGGGACACCCGACAGATGTTTTTC
cdr3_aa: CACDTAGGSSWDTRQMFF

clone_size: few
v_call: TRDV2
d_call: TRDD3
j_call: TRDJ1
cdr3_nt: TGTGCCTGTGGCACCGTGTCCTACTGGGGGATACTCAAGTACACCGATAAACTCATCTTT
cdr3_aa: CACGTVSYWGILKYTDKLIF

clone_size: many
v_call: TRDV2
d_call: TRDD3
j_call: TRDJ1
cdr3_nt: TGTGCCTGTGACACTCTTGGTGGGGGAACGTACACCGATAAACTCATCTTT
cdr3_aa: CACDTLGGGTYTDKLIF

clone_size: large
v_call: TRDV2
d_call: TRDD3
j_call: TRDJ1
cdr3_nt: TGTGCCTGTGACACCGTGGTAACCCCTCTACTGGGGGATACGCAACGCACCGATAAACTCATCTTT
cdr3_aa: CACDTVVTPLLGDTQRTDKLIF

clone_size: .
v_call: TRDV2
d_call: TRDD3
j_call: TRDJ1
cdr3_nt: TGTGCCTGTGACGCTCTTAGTACTGGGGGATCCTCGTACACCGATAAACTCATCTTT
cdr3_aa: CACDALSTGGSSYTDKLIF

clone_size: large
v_call: TRDV2
d_call: TRDD3
j_call: TRDJ1
cdr3_nt: TGTGCCTGTGACACCCTGGGGGAGAACACCGATAAACTCATCTTT
cdr3_aa: CACDTLGENTDKLIF

clone_size: few
v_call: TRDV2
d_call: .
j_call: TRDJ1
cdr3_nt: TGTGCCTGTGACACCCTGGGTGGGGGCCCAGATAAACTCATCTTT
cdr3_aa: CACDTLGGGPDKLIF

clone_size: medium-sized
v_call: TRDV2
d_call: TRDD3
j_call: TRDJ1
cdr3_nt: TGTGCCTGTGACACCGTGGGGGACCTCAACACTAACACCGATAAACTCATCTTT
cdr3_aa: CACDTVGDLNTNTDKLIF

clone_size: few
v_call: TRDV2
d_call: TRDD3
j_call: TRDJ1
cdr3_nt: TGTGCCTGTGATATACTGGGGGATACGGAGGCCGATAAACTCATCTTT
cdr3_aa: CACDILGDTEADKLIF

clone_size: large
v_call: TRDV2
d_call: TRDD3
j_call: TRDJ1
cdr3_nt: TGTGCCTGTGACACCGTGAATGGGGGACCCCCCACCGATAAACTCATCTTT
cdr3_aa: CACDTVNGGPPTDKLIF

clone_size: few
v_call: TRDV1
d_call: TRDD3
j_call: TRDJ1
cdr3_nt: TGTGCTCTTGGGGAATGGACCGATCATTACTGGGGGATACGGTACACCGATAAACTCATCTTT
cdr3_aa: CALGEWTDHYWGIRYTDKLIF

clone_size: medium-sized
v_call: TRDV2
d_call: TRDD3
j_call: TRDJ1
cdr3_nt: TGTGCCTGTGACACCGTACTGGGGGATACGGGGGAGAGGGGCACCGATAAACTCATCTTT
cdr3_aa: CACDTVLGDTGERGTDKLIF

clone_size: few
v_call: TRDV2
d_call: TRDD3
j_call: TRDJ1
cdr3_nt: TGTGCCTGTGACACCTCTGGGGGACTCCATACCGATAAACTCATCTTT
cdr3_aa: CACDTSGGLHTDKLIF

clone_size: large
v_call: TRDV2
d_call: .
j_call: TRDJ1
cdr3_nt: TGTGCCTGTGACACGATTGGGACCGATAAACTCATCTTT
cdr3_aa: CACDTIGTDKLIF

clone_size: medium-sized
v_call: TRDV2
d_call: TRDD3
j_call: TRDJ3
cdr3_nt: TGTGCCTGTGACACCGGTGGTGGGGGATACCCCCATTATAGCTCCTGGGACACCCGACAGATGTTTTTC
cdr3_aa: CACDTGGGGYPHYSSWDTRQMFF